These 13 T cell receptor beta chains were sequenced from one sample in a study of response to subunit inactivated influenza vaccine. TCRdb called the RT-PCR reads again in MiXCR, with one record for every CDR3 protein. The sample yields around 480,000 distinct CDR3 sequences, 15% to 20% seen once. This specimen consisted of CD4+ T cells sorted from PBMCs, obtained less than 30 months after vaccination. These receptors came from a man aged 50 to 69 who received an inactivated influenza vaccine.

The CDR3 sequence is CASSIVFTGGYEQYF. CDR3 nucleotide sequence: TGTGCCAGTAGTATAGTATTTACCGGAGGCTACGAGCAGTACTTC. V gene TRBV19 combines with J gene TRBJ2-7; weak D call: TRBD2 (5 bases). The V and J ends lost 1 base and 3 bases respectively, with 13 bases between them. Germline lookup yields CDR1 LNHDA and CDR2 SQIVND (reference sequence). This CDR3 has 15 amino acids.

The chain employs TRBV29-1 and TRBJ1-2; D is ambiguous. The CDR3 is 15 amino acids. Per germline, CDR1 SQVTM and CDR2 ANQGSEA. V gave up 0 bases and J gave up 8 bases, with 19 bases separating them. The CDR3 bases are TGCAGCGTTGAAGATCAAAGTCAGTCCGGGTTGGGCTACACCTTC. Residues: CSVEDQSQSGLGYTF.

The sample holds a few counts of this clonotype. V gene TRBV5-6 combines with J gene TRBJ2-2, with TRBD2 as a possible D gene (6 bases). Trimming removed 2 bases from V and 3 bases from J, with 14 bases in between. The V gene's germline CDR1 is SGHDT and CDR2 YYEEEE. This CDR3 contains 16 residues. The chain's CDR3 is CASSLIAEIYTGELFF. The DNA for the CDR3 is TGTGCCAGCAGCTTAATAGCGGAGATATACACCGGGGAGCTGTTTTTT.

This clonotype was counted at least ten times. The rearrangement links TRBV20-1 to TRBJ2-7; 7 bases agree with TRBD1. Trimming cost V 1 base and J 3 bases; bases outside gene matches: 3. The CDR3 is 13 residues long. CDR1 and CDR2 (germline): DFQATT, SNEGSKA (reference sequence). The CDR3 DNA follows: TGCAGTGCTAGAGGGACAGGTCTCTACGAGCAGTACTTC. This encodes CSARGTGLYEQYF.

V gene TRBV20-1 combines with J gene TRBJ1-2; possible D gene TRBD1, 5 bases. With 0 bases removed from V and 8 bases from J, the gap between germline ends came to 22 bases. Germline CDR1 DFQATT, CDR2 SNEGSKA (reference sequence). This CDR3 is built from 16 residues. As DNA, the CDR3 is TGCAGTGCTAGAGACCGGACCGCTTCGGGGGGAATAGGCTACACCTTC. Translating gives CSARDRTASGGIGYTF.

This clonotype was seen a handful of times. V is TRBV7-3 and J is TRBJ2-1; 7 bases agree with TRBD2. Germline CDR1 and CDR2: SGHTA and FQGTGA. This CDR3 region has 15 residues. Trimming cost V 1 base and J 4 bases; bases outside gene matches: 4. The CDR3 region is CASSLSGREYNEQFF. The CDR3 DNA sequence: TGTGCCAGCAGCTTAAGCGGGAGAGAATACAATGAGCAGTTCTTC.

This chain joins TRBV5-1 and TRBJ2-7; weak D call: TRBD1 (5 bases). The V end lost 4 bases, the J end lost 1 base, and 9 bases lay between the germline ends. This CDR3 has 13 amino acids. CDR1 is SGHRS and CDR2 is YFSETQ in the germline V gene. CDR3 coding DNA: TGCGCCAGCAGCACGGACATTTCCTACGAGCAGTACTTC. This gives the protein CASSTDISYEQYF.

This clonotype was found a few times. The rearrangement joins TRBV10-3 to TRBJ2-1; 10 nucleotides match TRBD1. CDR3 length: 12 amino acids. Germline lookup yields CDR1 ENHRY and CDR2 SYGVKD. With 8 bases clipped from V and 11 bases from J, the junction kept 6 bases outside the gene matches. The DNA for the CDR3 is TGTGCCATCGGGGGACAGGGGAATAAGCAGTTCTTC. Its protein is CAIGGQGNKQFF.

The gene calls are TRBV21-1 and TRBJ2-1; TRBD1, the D gene given by the table, was not confirmed from the DNA. TRBV21-1 is an annotated pseudogene. The CDR3 contains 20 residues. DNA for the CDR3: TGTGCCAGCAGCAAAGGGTTAAACGGGACAGTTCCGACCTCCTACAATGAGCAGTTCTTC. Protein sequence: CASSKGLNGTVPTSYNEQFF.

This clonotype was seen ten or more times. V usage is TRBV10-3 and J usage is TRBJ2-1, with 11 bases that match TRBD2. The junction had 10 bases not matched to a gene; V was cut back by 6 bases and J by 0 bases. Germline V gene sequence: CDR1 ENHRY, CDR2 SYGVKD. The CDR3 has 18 amino acids. The CDR3 reads CAIRGTSGEMSSYNEQFF. The CDR3 nucleotides read TGTGCCATCAGGGGGACTAGCGGAGAAATGAGCTCCTACAATGAGCAGTTCTTC.

This clonotype came up a few times. This sequence joins TRBV6-5 and TRBJ2-5, with 8 nucleotides matching TRBD2. CDR3 size: 15 residues. V gave up 4 bases and J gave up 4 bases; unmatched junction bases: 8. CDR1 and CDR2 from the germline V gene are MNHEY and SVGAGI. The CDR3 region is CASSWAGGPRETQYF. The CDR3 DNA reads TGTGCCAGCAGTTGGGCGGGAGGCCCCAGAGAGACCCAGTACTTC.

The table lists this clonotype with many counts. The V gene is TRBV4-2, the J gene TRBJ2-1, with 7 bases that match TRBD2. The length of the CDR3 is 15 residues. The V and J ends lost 1 base and 3 bases, in that order; junction bases with no gene match: 3. Germline assignment: CDR1 LGHNA and CDR2 YNFKEQ. In DNA form, the CDR3 reads TGTGCCAGCAGCCAAGGTACTAGCGACTACAATGAGCAGTTCTTC. It translates to CASSQGTSDYNEQFF.

The chain joins TRBV4-2 to TRBJ1-1; 9 nucleotides match TRBD1. The CDR3 is 17 amino acids. The germline CDR1 and CDR2 sequences are LGHNA and YNFKEQ. Trimming removed 0 bases from V and 0 bases from J; junction bases left unmatched: 5. CDR3 loop: CASSQERTGDMNTEAFF. Here the CDR3 DNA reads TGTGCCAGCAGCCAAGAAAGGACAGGGGACATGAACACTGAAGCTTTCTTT.